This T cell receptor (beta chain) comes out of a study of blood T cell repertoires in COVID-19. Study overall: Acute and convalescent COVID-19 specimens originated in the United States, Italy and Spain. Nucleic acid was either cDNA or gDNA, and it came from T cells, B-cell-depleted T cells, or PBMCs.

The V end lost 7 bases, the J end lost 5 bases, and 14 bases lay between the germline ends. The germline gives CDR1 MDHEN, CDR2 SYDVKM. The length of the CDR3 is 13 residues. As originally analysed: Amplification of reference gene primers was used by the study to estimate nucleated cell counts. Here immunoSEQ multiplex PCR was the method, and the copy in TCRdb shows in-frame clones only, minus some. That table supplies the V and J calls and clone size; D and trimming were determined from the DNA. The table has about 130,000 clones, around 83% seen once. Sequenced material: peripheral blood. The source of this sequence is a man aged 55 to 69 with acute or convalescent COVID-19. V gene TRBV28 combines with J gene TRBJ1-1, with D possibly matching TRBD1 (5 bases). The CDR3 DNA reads TGTGCCAGCATAATGGGACGGGAGACTGAAGCTTTCTTT. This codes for CASIMGRETEAFF.